This T cell receptor (beta chain) was retrieved from a study of monozygotic twins with inflammatory bowel disease. Study-wide points: In patient repertoires, differing immunosuppressive treatments may have added some variability. IBD patients share fewer clonotypes with other people than healthy twins do, especially with disease activity.

Germline lookup yields CDR1 SGHTA and CDR2 FQGNSA. The CDR3 has 14 amino acids. In the case of this clonotype: The antigen is undetermined.

It was 3,500 to 4,000 ng of total RNA that each TCR library used. Molecular identifiers with 6-nucleotide sample barcodes were added during cDNA synthesis via template switching. TCRdb re-called the 5' RACE reads and catalogs CDR3 proteins one per entry, DNA excluded. The table lists 300,000 to 350,000 distinct CDR3 sequences. The TCR comes from a human donor with ulcerative colitis or Crohn's disease, or a healthy co-twin of an affected twin (not recorded which). The specimen was blood. The rearrangement links TRBV7-2 to TRBJ2-5. CDR3 in amino acids: CASSLGLREETQYF.